Presented here are 18 T cell receptor beta chains from one specimen sequenced in a study of T cell repertoires in cytomegalovirus infection. Their antigens are not known. Each CDR3 protein is one row after TCRdb ran MiXCR on the reads. The table records around 570,000 distinct CDR3 sequences, 35% to 50% of them present only once. Specimen: cultured PBMCs, collected from culture after CMV antigen stimulation. The receptors were sampled from a human donor in good health (CMV status not recorded). Some clones in this sample may be carry-over from other donors' samples.

The sample holds a few counts of this clonotype. J is TRBJ1-1 and V is TRBV7-2; 8 nucleotides agree with TRBD1. This CDR3 spans 14 amino acids. With V trimmed by 7 bases and J by 1 base, 5 bases remained unmatched. CDR1 is SGHTA, CDR2 FQGNSA, per germline. The CDR3 DNA reads as TGTGCCAGCACCGGACAGGGATCGAACACTGAAGCTTTCTTT. Protein product: CASTGQGSNTEAFF.

The chain uses TRBV18 and TRBJ1-3; a weak D match, TRBD1 (6 bases). The CDR3 contains 16 residues. In germline, CDR1 is KGHSH, CDR2 LQKENI. The V and J ends lost 6 bases and 0 bases respectively, with 15 bases between them. The CDR3 region is CASSPGTINSGNTIYF. The CDR3, as DNA: TGTGCCAGCTCCCCGGGGACAATCAACTCTGGAAACACCATATATTTT.

The CDR3 loop reads CASRDPGQDEAFF. For the CDR3, the DNA is TGTGCCAGCAGAGATCCGGGACAGGATGAAGCTTTCTTT. The rearrangement uses TRBV6-6 and TRBJ1-1; 8 bases fit TRBD1. This CDR3 region has 13 residues. Per the germline V gene, CDR1 is MNHNY and CDR2 is SVGAGI (reference sequence). Losses at the gene ends were 6 bases for V and 7 bases for J; bases not matched to a gene: 7.

The CDR3, as DNA: TGTGCCAGCAGCCGGGGGGAGGGGTATTCCTACGAGCAGTACTTC. It specifies CASSRGEGYSYEQYF. The chain is built from TRBV25-1 and TRBJ2-7, with 7 bases fitting TRBD2. This CDR3 has 15 residues. Unmatched junction bases numbered 9, after V lost 6 bases and J lost 1 base. CDR1 MGHDK and CDR2 SYGVNS come from the germline V gene.

A few counts support this clonotype. V usage is TRBV6-1 and J usage is TRBJ1-2; D not resolved. The CDR3 consists of 15 residues. Germline assignment: CDR1 MNHNS and CDR2 SASEGT. The germline V and J ends were trimmed by 0 bases and 3 bases, with 11 bases remaining between them. CDR3 in amino acids: CASSEALQLYYGYTF. DNA for the CDR3: TGTGCCAGCAGTGAAGCGCTTCAGTTATACTATGGCTACACCTTC.

This clonotype was observed at least ten times. This chain joins TRBV7-2 and TRBJ2-5; 8 nucleotides match TRBD2. CDR1 is SGHTA, CDR2 FQGNSA, per germline. The CDR3 extends over 15 amino acids. The ends lost 2 bases at V and 5 bases at J; junction bases unmatched: 7. CDR3 sequence (DNA): TGTGCCAGCAGCTTAACCCTAGCGGGTTTGGAGACCCAGTACTTC. Translated: CASSLTLAGLETQYF.

This clonotype showed up just a few times. The V and J genes are TRBV6-6 and TRBJ1-4; D uncertain. CDR1 and CDR2 from the germline V gene are MNHNY and SVGAGI (reference sequence). V was trimmed by 6 bases and J by 4 bases, leaving 15 bases between them. This CDR3 has 15 residues. CDR3 in amino acids: CASSRSVSYNEKLFF. CDR3 sequence (DNA): TGTGCCAGCAGCCGGAGTGTGAGCTATAATGAAAAACTGTTTTTT.

V usage is TRBV27 and J usage is TRBJ1-2; D unclear. Deletions cut 3 bases from V and 3 bases from J, with 17 bases between. The CDR3 consists of 16 residues. The germline CDR1 and CDR2 sequences are MNHEY and SMNVEV (reference sequence). Here the CDR3 DNA reads TGTGCCAGCAGTTTGAGTAACCGACCCTGGGACTATGGCTACACCTTC. It is translated as CASSLSNRPWDYGYTF.

This clonotype was counted between two and nine times. The chain combines TRBV6-1 with TRBJ2-5; TRBD2 might be the D (6 bases). The CDR3 loop spans 13 amino acids. Trimming left V 4 bases short and J 7 bases short, with 13 bases between. Per the germline V gene, CDR1 is MNHNS and CDR2 is SASEGT. CDR3 sequence reads: CASSASRRVTQYF. The CDR3 DNA sequence: TGTGCCAGCAGTGCGAGCCGGAGGGTGACCCAGTACTTC.

The chain employs TRBV27 and TRBJ1-1, with TRBD1 as a possible D gene (6 bases). The germline gives CDR1 MNHEY, CDR2 SMNVEV (reference sequence). Trimming stripped 5 bases from V and 2 bases from J, with 15 bases between. This CDR3 contains 15 residues. CDR3 nucleotides: TGTGCCAGCAGTGGCTCCGGGACACCTAACACTGAAGCTTTCTTT. This sequence encodes CASSGSGTPNTEAFF.

J is TRBJ2-7 and V is TRBV7-8; TRBD1 matches at 9 bases. The germline gives CDR1 SGHVS, CDR2 FQNEAQ. This CDR3 has 14 residues. V lost 5 bases, J lost 4 bases, and 6 bases stayed unmatched. The CDR3 region is CASSQGTGPYEQYF. CDR3 sequence (DNA): TGTGCCAGCAGCCAGGGGACAGGGCCTTACGAGCAGTACTTC.

The gene calls are TRBV20-1 and TRBJ2-7; TRBD1 is a possible D gene (5 bases). Germline CDR1 reads DFQATT; CDR2 reads SNEGSKA (reference sequence). The CDR3 is 12 amino acids. Trimming stripped 1 base from V and 4 bases from J, with 8 bases between. In nucleotides, the CDR3 is TGCAGTGCTAGAGGACAGAGATACGAGCAGTACTTC. Translation gives CSARGQRYEQYF.

The chain has TRBV7-2 and TRBJ2-7, with unresolved D. CDR3 length equals 14 residues. V was trimmed by 4 bases and J by 2 bases, leaving 12 bases between them. Germline V gene lookup returns CDR1 SGHTA and CDR2 FQGNSA. CDR3 DNA sequence: TGTGCCAGCAGCTCCATCGCCCACGCCTACGAGCAGTACTTC. Translating it yields CASSSIAHAYEQYF.

This clonotype was seen just once. The CDR3 sequence: CASSQRGGLGTQYF. CDR3 bases: TGTGCCAGCAGTCAGCGGGGGGGCCTGGGGACCCAGTACTTC. V and J are TRBV6-1 and TRBJ2-5, with 10 bases aligning to TRBD2. This CDR3 is 14 amino acids long. The ends lost 5 bases at V and 7 bases at J; junction bases unmatched: 7. In germline, CDR1 is MNHNS, CDR2 SASEGT.

This clonotype came up a few times. In DNA, the CDR3 is TGTGCCACTGCACCTATGCTGGCGTCGGTCGAGCAGTACTTC. This translates into CATAPMLASVEQYF. The V call is TRBV6-5, the J call TRBJ2-7; D is unresolved. V lost 10 bases to trimming and J lost 6 bases, with 22 bases between them. CDR1 is MNHEY and CDR2 is SVGAGI in the germline V gene. This CDR3 region has 14 residues.

This chain links TRBV12-3 or TRBV12-4 with TRBJ2-1; possible D gene TRBD2, 5 bases. This CDR3 has 14 residues. The V end lost 4 bases, the J end lost 7 bases, and 14 bases lay between the germline ends. CDR3 nucleotide sequence: TGTGCCAGCAGTTACCCCCGACTAAAGAATGAGCAGTTCTTC. Translation gives CASSYPRLKNEQFF.

The chain combines TRBV15 with TRBJ2-3, with 7 positions matching TRBD2. After removal of 8 bases from V and 7 bases from J, the junction contained 9 bases not matched to a gene. Per germline, CDR1 LNHNV and CDR2 YYDKDF (reference sequence). CDR3 length: 13 residues. The CDR3 is CATARRELYTQYF. For the CDR3, the DNA is TGTGCCACCGCGCGGCGGGAGCTCTATACGCAGTATTTT.

The chain has TRBV12-5 and TRBJ2-7, with TRBD2 as a possible D gene (7 bases). The CDR3 sequence is 13 residues long. The V end was cut by 3 bases, the J end by 3 bases, with 9 bases between. In germline, CDR1 is LGHNT, CDR2 FRNRAP. The CDR3 region has the DNA TGTGCTAGTGGTTTAGGGGGGGTCTACGAGCAGTACTTC. Translation: CASGLGGVYEQYF. Filled out from reference TRBV12-5 and TRBJ2-7, the complete variable domain reads DARVTQTPRHKVTEMGQEVTMRCQPILGHNTVFWYRQTMMQGLELLAYFRNRAPLDDSGMPKDRFSAEMPDATLATLKIQPSEPRDSAVYFCASGLGGVYEQYFGPGTRLTVT.